A selection of T cell receptor beta chains follows, all from one sample in a study of cytomegalovirus exposure and HLA in healthy donors. TCRdb keeps only in-frame clones here, not all; method: immunoSEQ multiplex PCR. Seen here are about 180,000 clones, less than 80% observed once, and the top ten hold 1.5% to 2%. Sequenced sample: PBMCs. The receptors here all came from a man between 18 and 35 years old in good health and CMV-seronegative. The CDR3 runs from the conserved cysteine through the conserved F or W. The D gene is left open where the match is weak. Size is omitted from some rows. Given values are once, few, many or a class for expanded clones.

.	TRBJ1-3	TRBV4-2	.	CASNQSGDF	TGTGCAAGCAACCAATCAGGGGATTTT
.	TRBJ2-5	TRBV5-1	.	CASSLAQGRGETQYF	TGCGCCAGCAGCTTGGCGCAGGGGCGGGGGGAGACCCAGTACTTC
.	TRBJ2-2	TRBV6-5	.	CASSLLPQGPGELFF	TGTGCCAGCAGCCTCCTACCTCAGGGGCCCGGGGAGCTGTTTTTT
TRBD1	TRBJ1-5	TRBV29-1	.	CSVVTGTGINQPQHF	TGCAGCGTGGTCACCGGGACAGGAATTAATCAGCCCCAGCATTTT
TRBD1	TRBJ2-1	TRBV7-3	.	CASSLYPQGASYNEQFF	TGTGCCAGCAGCTTATATCCCCAGGGGGCTAGTTACAATGAGCAGTTCTTC
.	TRBJ1-2	TRBV7-9	.	CASSLASGAYGYTF	TGTGCCAGCAGCTTAGCGTCCGGAGCCTATGGCTACACCTTC
TRBD1	TRBJ2-5	TRBV11-2	.	CASSLAVTPGQQETQYF	TGTGCCAGCAGCTTAGCCGTAACGCCGGGACAGCAAGAGACCCAGTACTTC
.	TRBJ2-7	TRBV27	.	CASRAGAVYEQYF	TGTGCCAGCAGAGCAGGGGCAGTATACGAGCAGTACTTC
.	TRBJ1-6	TRBV19	.	CAAQGGVGSPLHF	TGTGCCGCACAAGGGGGGGTTGGTTCACCCCTCCACTTT
TRBD1	TRBJ2-2	TRBV5-6	.	CASSKETGAAGELFF	TGTGCCAGCAGCAAGGAAACAGGGGCCGCCGGGGAGCTGTTTTTT
.	TRBJ2-1	TRBV5-5	.	CASSSLASPYNEQFF	TGTGCCAGCAGCTCGCTGGCTAGCCCCTACAATGAGCAGTTCTTC
.	TRBJ2-4	TRBV18	once	CASSPSRQALAKNIQYF	TGTGCCAGCTCACCTTCCCGACAGGCTCTAGCCAAAAACATTCAGTACTTC
.	TRBJ1-1	TRBV7-9	.	CASSSEQGYAFF	TGTGCCAGCAGCTCCGAGCAGGGCTACGCTTTCTTT
TRBD1	TRBJ2-7	TRBV18	.	CASSLEGAFPSYEQYF	TGTGCCAGCTCACTAGAGGGGGCATTCCCATCCTACGAGCAGTACTTC
TRBD1	TRBJ1-6	TRBV18	.	CASSGDRGRSPLHF	TGTGCCAGCTCTGGGGACAGGGGCCGATCACCCCTCCACTTT
TRBD1	TRBJ2-7	TRBV6-5	.	CASRLGQGGHEQYF	TGTGCCAGCAGACTTGGACAGGGAGGCCACGAGCAGTACTTC
TRBD2	TRBJ2-5	TRBV10-2	.	CASSETSGKLETQYF	TGCGCCAGCAGTGAGACTAGCGGGAAATTGGAGACCCAGTACTTC
TRBD1	TRBJ1-6	TRBV6-1	.	CASTATGDNSPLHF	TGTGCCAGCACTGCGACAGGGGACAATTCACCCCTCCACTTT
.	TRBJ1-5	TRBV6-5	.	CASRSGRNQPQHF	TGTGCCAGCAGGTCCGGGAGAAATCAGCCCCAGCATTTT
.	TRBJ1-2	TRBV28	.	CASSPDRNYGYTF	TGTGCCAGCAGTCCCGACAGAAACTATGGCTACACCTTC
TRBD2	TRBJ2-2	TRBV19	.	CASRLAGGTGELFF	TGTGCCAGTAGATTAGCGGGAGGGACCGGGGAGCTGTTTTTT
.	TRBJ1-5	TRBV6-6	few	CASSGQQNQPQHF	TGTGCCAGCAGTGGACAGCAAAATCAGCCCCAGCATTTT
.	TRBJ1-1	TRBV28	once	CATAPGAVMNTEAFF	TGTGCCACAGCACCAGGGGCTGTTATGAACACTGAAGCTTTCTTT
.	TRBJ2-1	TRBV6-5	.	CASSSDSRSYNEQFF	TGTGCCAGCAGTTCGGACAGCCGCTCCTACAATGAGCAGTTCTTC
TRBD2	TRBJ2-7	TRBV7-2	.	CASSSRTSGSYEQYF	TGTGCCAGCAGCTCCCGGACTAGCGGATCCTACGAGCAGTACTTC
TRBD1	TRBJ1-2	TRBV28	.	CASSPDRGHGYTF	TGTGCCAGCAGTCCTGACAGGGGCCATGGCTACACCTTC
.	TRBJ2-7	TRBV30	.	CAWRQDDYEQYF	TGTGCCTGGAGACAGGATGACTACGAGCAGTACTTC
.	TRBJ1-4	TRBV30	.	CAWSVLPEKLFF	TGTGCCTGGAGTGTACTTCCTGAAAAACTGTTTTTT
TRBD2	TRBJ2-3	TRBV29-1	.	CSVPFAGGPDTQYF	TGCAGCGTTCCGTTTGCGGGGGGTCCAGATACGCAGTATTTT
TRBD2	TRBJ2-1	TRBV19	.	CASGTSVNNEQFF	TGTGCGTCCGGGACTAGCGTTAACAATGAGCAGTTCTTC
.	TRBJ2-2	TRBV28	.	CAILNKNTGELFF	TGTGCCATCTTGAACAAGAACACCGGGGAGCTGTTTTTT
.	TRBJ1-3	TRBV28	.	CASSPQGMGNTIYF	TGTGCCAGCAGCCCCCAGGGTATGGGAAACACCATATATTTT
.	TRBJ1-4	TRBV7-9	.	CASSLAGTNEKLFF	TGTGCCAGCAGCTTAGCCGGGACTAATGAAAAACTGTTTTTT
.	TRBJ2-1	TRBV10-3	.	CATYDNEQFF	TGTGCCACCTACGACAATGAGCAGTTCTTC
.	TRBJ2-7	TRBV5-1	.	CASSLVAGFYEQYF	TGCGCCAGCAGCTTGGTTGCAGGATTCTACGAGCAGTACTTC
.	TRBJ1-3	TRBV15	.	CATSPEGNTIYF	TGTGCCACCAGTCCCGAGGGAAACACCATATATTTT
.	TRBJ2-7	TRBV27	.	CASSLSQGLIYEQYF	TGTGCCAGCAGTTTATCTCAGGGACTTATCTACGAGCAGTACTTC
.	TRBJ2-5	TRBV14	.	CASSQDQGSPLRTQYF	TGTGCCAGCAGCCAAGATCAGGGTAGCCCACTGAGGACCCAGTACTTC
.	TRBJ1-1	TRBV27	few	CASNQPREGTEAFF	TGTGCCAGCAACCAACCCAGGGAGGGTACTGAAGCTTTCTTT
.	TRBJ2-7	TRBV9	.	CASSVEEGFYEQYF	TGTGCCAGCAGCGTAGAGGAGGGCTTCTACGAGCAGTACTTC
TRBD2	TRBJ2-2	TRBV10-3	.	CAIGLAGGDTGELFF	TGTGCCATCGGGCTAGCGGGGGGGGACACCGGGGAGCTGTTTTTT
TRBD1	TRBJ2-7	TRBV5-6	medium-sized	CASSLRGRNEQYF	TGTGCCAGCAGCTTGAGGGGGCGAAACGAGCAGTACTTC
.	TRBJ2-7	TRBV10-2	.	CASSESMVGGAGYEQYF	TGCGCCAGCAGTGAGTCGATGGTAGGGGGAGCGGGATACGAGCAGTACTTC
TRBD1	TRBJ1-5	TRBV28	.	CASSPRDRGISPQHF	TGTGCCAGCAGTCCGAGGGACAGGGGGATCTCACCCCAGCATTTT